The 17 T cell receptor beta chains given below trace back to one sample, sequenced in a study of human T cells and chemical hapten exposure. TCRdb reprocessed the RACE reads via MiXCR and lists one record per CDR3 protein. Altogether under 75,000 distinct CDR3 sequences are present, 11% being singletons, with the ten largest covering approximately 1.5%. Time point here: patch test 3, about 24 weeks after DPC sensitization. Treatment defined: therapeutic diphenylcyclopropenone sensitization with weekly scalp DPC. This specimen was whole blood, taken in connection with sensitization to the hapten diphenylcyclopropenone (DPC). These receptors were obtained from a woman in her forties or fifties with alopecia areata. Some clones in this sample may be carry-over from other donors' samples.

The V gene is TRBV7-8, the J gene TRBJ2-5, with 8 bases identical to TRBD1. Unmatched junction bases numbered 4, after V lost 5 bases and J lost 2 bases. CDR1 and CDR2 (germline): SGHVS, FQNEAQ. The CDR3 runs to 14 residues. CDR3 sequence: CASSARDRQETQYF. Written as DNA, the CDR3 is TGTGCCAGCAGCGCCAGGGACAGGCAAGAGACCCAGTACTTC.

In this sample, this clonotype turned up a few times. The gene calls are TRBV11-2 and TRBJ1-5; a possible D gene is TRBD1 (5 bases). Trimming removed 5 bases at V and 4 bases at J, with 15 bases between. Germline loops: CDR1 SGHAT, CDR2 FQNNGV. The CDR3 is made up of 15 amino acids. The CDR3 nucleotides read TGTGCCAGCAGCCCCGCCCTGGGGGGGAATCAGCCCCAGCATTTT. It is translated as CASSPALGGNQPQHF. The variable domain in full, completed from reference TRBV11-2 and TRBJ1-5, reads EAGVAQSPRYKIIEKRQSVAFWCNPISGHATLYWYQQILGQGPKLLIQFQNNGVVDDSQLPKDRFSAERLKGVDSTLKIQPAKLEDSAVYLCASSPALGGNQPQHFGDGTRLSIL.

This clonotype has at least ten counts. The chain uses TRBV12-3 or TRBV12-4 and TRBJ1-4; 9 positions agree with TRBD1. Trimming at V came to 5 bases and at J to 3 bases, leaving 1 base not matched to a gene. The length of the CDR3 is 14 residues. The CDR3 coding sequence is TGTGCCAGCAGTCGGACAGGGGCTAATGAAAAACTGTTTTTT. Translated, it gives CASSRTGANEKLFF.

This clonotype was seen ten or more times. The chain carries TRBV5-1 and TRBJ2-4; 9 positions match TRBD2. CDR1 SGHRS and CDR2 YFSETQ come from the germline V gene. The V gene end was trimmed by 0 bases and the J gene end by 0 bases; junction bases not matched to a gene: 10. The CDR3 contains 19 residues. CDR3 DNA sequence: TGCGCCAGCAGCTTGGCCGGGGCGGGAGGGAGAGCAGCCAAAAACATTCAGTACTTC. It encodes CASSLAGAGGRAAKNIQYF.

This clonotype was observed a few times. The V call is TRBV5-1, the J call TRBJ2-1, with 12 positions matching TRBD2. The CDR3 totals 15 residues. CDR1 and CDR2 from the germline V gene are SGHRS and YFSETQ. V gave up 7 bases and J gave up 8 bases; unmatched junction bases: 10. The CDR3 DNA reads as TGCGCCAGCGGGACGCTAGCGGGAGGGAGCTATGAGCAGTTCTTC. Its protein product is CASGTLAGGSYEQFF.

This clonotype was seen only a few times. V is TRBV6-5 and J is TRBJ2-7; D is tentatively TRBD1 or TRBD2 (5 bases each). Germline V gives CDR1 MNHEY, CDR2 SVGAGI. Trimming took 4 bases from V and 1 from J, leaving 14 bases between them. This CDR3 comprises 15 residues. This CDR3 is CASSLSQGVSYEQYF. The CDR3 coding sequence is TGTGCCAGCAGTTTGAGTCAGGGAGTATCCTACGAGCAGTACTTC.

This rearrangement joins TRBV11-2 to TRBJ2-3; 13 positions agree with TRBD2. J lost 9 bases, V lost 5 bases, and 17 bases had no gene match. The CDR3 is 18 residues long. Germline values: CDR1 SGHAT, CDR2 FQNNGV. The DNA of the CDR3 is TGTGCCAGCAGCCCCCGACTAGCGGGGGGCCTCCTTTTGGGAACGCAGTATTTT. It specifies CASSPRLAGGLLLGTQYF.

This clonotype was seen ten or more times. The chain uses TRBV7-2 and TRBJ2-5; D is tentatively TRBD1 or TRBD2 (6 bases each). This CDR3 comprises 14 residues. Trimming took 5 bases from V and 2 from J, leaving 12 bases between them. CDR1 is SGHTA, CDR2 FQGNSA, per germline. CDR3 DNA: TGTGCCAGCAGCCCGCAAGGGGGGCAAGAGACCCAGTACTTC. It yields the protein CASSPQGGQETQYF.

This clonotype was seen at least ten times. The J gene is TRBJ2-2, the V gene TRBV7-6; 7 nucleotides line up with TRBD2. The CDR3 is 15 amino acids. CDR1 is SGHVS and CDR2 is FNYEAQ in the germline V gene. Trimming cost V 1 base and J 7 bases; bases outside gene matches: 6. CDR3 protein: CASSLDPLAGGELFF. CDR3 nucleotides: TGTGCCAGCAGCTTAGATCCCTTAGCGGGCGGGGAGCTGTTTTTT.

This clonotype was found many times. V is TRBV7-6 and J is TRBJ2-1; weak D call: TRBD2 (5 bases). V lost 1 base and J 7 bases, leaving 17 bases between the germline ends. CDR3 length: 16 residues. Germline V gene sequence: CDR1 SGHVS, CDR2 FNYEAQ. CDR3 sequence (DNA): TGTGCCAGCAGCTTAGGAAGGGAGCCCCCAGTAAATGAGCAGTTCTTC. Its translation: CASSLGREPPVNEQFF.

This clonotype was detected only a few times. This chain uses TRBV9 with TRBJ2-3; D is uncertain. V was shortened by 4 bases and J by 0 bases, with 9 bases between the two germline ends. There are 14 residues in the CDR3. Germline lookup yields CDR1 SGDLS and CDR2 YYNGEE. CDR3 in amino acids: CASSPHRSTDTQYF. For the CDR3, the DNA is TGTGCCAGCAGCCCCCACCGTAGCACAGATACGCAGTATTTT.

This clonotype occurred many times. This sequence joins TRBV5-1 and TRBJ2-3, with 7 bases identical to TRBD1. Germline CDR1 SGHRS, CDR2 YFSETQ. V was clipped by 0 bases and J by 6 bases; unmatched bases: 4. CDR3 size: 14 residues. This CDR3 reads CASSLGTGVDTQYF. The DNA of the CDR3 is TGCGCCAGCAGCTTGGGGACAGGTGTGGATACGCAGTATTTT.

The gene calls are TRBV7-9 and TRBJ1-2; no firm D call. With 1 base removed from V and 2 bases from J, the gap between germline ends came to 8 bases. CDR1 and CDR2 (germline): SEHNR, FQNEAQ (reference sequence). This CDR3 spans 14 amino acids. The CDR3 sequence: CASSLVRENYGYTF. The CDR3 DNA is TGTGCCAGCAGCTTAGTCCGTGAGAACTATGGCTACACCTTC.

The chain carries TRBV29-1 and TRBJ1-1; a possible D gene is TRBD1 (5 bases). This CDR3 comprises 14 residues. Germline V gives CDR1 SQVTM, CDR2 ANQGSEA. Written as DNA, the CDR3 is TGCACCGCCCGGGGCCTTAACATGAACACTGAAGCTTTCTTT. Translated, it gives CTARGLNMNTEAFF.

This clonotype came up many times. The chain combines TRBV29-1 with TRBJ2-7; 9 bases match TRBD1. The CDR3 is 13 amino acids. V lost 6 bases and J lost 7; bases outside the gene matches: 10. CDR1 and CDR2 (germline): SQVTM, ANQGSEA. Here the CDR3 reads CSVCRTGAGEQYF. The CDR3 nucleotides are TGCAGCGTGTGTCGGACAGGGGCCGGGGAGCAGTACTTC.

In its sample, this clonotype was seen many times. This chain connects TRBV10-3 to TRBJ1-5, with 7 bases matching TRBD1. The length of the CDR3 is 15 residues. Germline CDR1 is ENHRY and CDR2 is SYGVKD. Trimming took 4 bases from V and 6 from J; bases not matched to a gene: 9. The CDR3 DNA reads as TGTGCCATCAGTGGCGAGACAGGGCCAGGTCAGCCCCAGCATTTT. Its protein is CAISGETGPGQPQHF.

The chain links TRBV20-1 to TRBJ1-5, with D maybe TRBD1 (5 bases). The length of the CDR3 is 14 residues. Trimming removed 3 bases from V and 4 bases from J, with 13 bases in between. The germline gives CDR1 DFQATT, CDR2 SNEGSKA (reference sequence). For the CDR3, the DNA is TGCAGTGCTAGCATCGCGGGGGGTAATCAGCCCCAGCATTTT. It is translated as CSASIAGGNQPQHF.